This T cell receptor (beta chain) stems from a study of T cells in Graves' hyperthyroidism and ophthalmopathy. This clonotype was recorded at least ten times. Template material for amplifying TCR beta CDR3 regions consisted of RNA transcripts. First-round RT-PCR with HTBI primers amplified the TCR CDR3 region. TCRdb reprocessed the multiplex PCR reads via MiXCR and lists one record per CDR3 protein. The sample comprises approximately 600,000 distinct CDR3 sequences, under 25% of which are singletons, and more than 30% rests with the top ten. Ophthalmopathy patients showed a Clinical Activity Score of at least 3, NOSPECS grade of at least 4 and duration under 3 months. On the basis of clinical symptoms, serum thyroxine and TRAb, thyroid ultrasound and orbital computed tomography, diagnoses were made. The authors took PBMCs from about 9.5 ml fresh peripheral blood. Source material: blood. The sequence came from a man aged 25-45 years with Graves' ophthalmopathy.

The CDR3 spells CASSGDRGLSNEQFF. The CDR3 DNA sequence: TGTGCCAGCAGTGGGGACAGGGGTTTAAGCAATGAGCAGTTCTTC. V gene TRBV3-1 combines with J gene TRBJ2-1, with 10 bases that match TRBD1. Germline CDR1 is LGHDT and CDR2 is YNNKEL (reference sequence). J gave up 6 bases and V 6 bases, and 8 bases lay outside the gene matches. CDR3 length: 15 residues.